These 32 T cell receptor beta chains were all obtained from the same sample, sequenced in a study of T cell responses to AZD1222 COVID-19 vaccine (dated by TCRdb to the early 2020s). Receptor libraries were prepared by the immunoSEQ multiplex PCR assay. Here the immuneACCESS table is served through TCRdb, limited to in-frame sequences with V and J called. Missing clones are a known gap in these copies; in checked studies unresolved V genes cover under half, and the rest lacks a known reason. This sample lists approximately 100,000 clones; 70% to 90% were detected once. The leading ten clones occupy over 15% of the sample. The time point tag for this specimen amounts to: baseline before first vaccination. The sequencing here drew on peripheral blood, taken on day 0 of AZD1222 vaccination. These receptor sequences come from an adult in good health.

The chain uses TRBV2 and TRBJ2-7, with 10 bases that match TRBD2. This CDR3 comprises 15 residues. Trimming cost V 8 bases and J 0 bases; bases outside gene matches: 7. Germline CDR1 is SNHLY and CDR2 is FYNNEI. The CDR3 sequence is CASSPTSGASYEQYV. In DNA form, the CDR3 reads TGTGCCAGCTCCCCCACTAGCGGGGCCTCCTACGAGCAGTACGTC.

The chain combines TRBV9 with TRBJ1-2, with TRBD1 matching over 8 bases. This CDR3 has 15 amino acids. J gave up 8 bases and V 4 bases, and 13 bases lay outside the gene matches. Germline V gene sequence: CDR1 SGDLS, CDR2 YYNGEE. The CDR3 here is CASSSPQGVVWGYTF. The CDR3 nucleotides are TGTGCCAGCAGCTCTCCACAGGGGGTTGTGTGGGGCTACACCTTC.

This rearrangement joins TRBV11-2 to TRBJ1-2; D not certain. V was clipped by 2 bases and J by 7 bases, with 11 bases between them. The CDR3 sequence is 13 residues long. Germline V gives CDR1 SGHAT, CDR2 FQNNGV. CDR3 in amino acids: CASSLLAGAGYTF. The CDR3 DNA sequence: TGTGCCAGCAGCTTATTGGCGGGAGCTGGCTACACCTTC.

V is TRBV7-9 and J is TRBJ1-2; D uncertain. This CDR3 has 13 residues. Germline V gene sequence: CDR1 SEHNR, CDR2 FQNEAQ (reference sequence). V lost 3 bases, J lost 6 bases, and 11 bases lay in between. In nucleotides, the CDR3 is TGTGCCAGCAGCTTTACCGGGTTGGATGGCTACACCTTC. Its translation: CASSFTGLDGYTF. Complete variable domain (other parts from reference TRBV7-9 and TRBJ1-2): DTGVSQNPRHKITKRGQNVTFRCDPISEHNRLYWYRQTLGQGPEFLTYFQNEAQLEKSRLLSDRFSAERPKGSFSTLEIQRTEQGDSAMYLCASSFTGLDGYTFGSGTRLTVV.

This chain uses TRBV5-1 with TRBJ2-7; D unresolved. Per germline, CDR1 SGHRS and CDR2 YFSETQ. The ends were cut back, 2 bases at V and 7 bases at J, with 7 bases in the middle. CDR3 length: 11 amino acids. The CDR3 spells CASSFLGEQYF. In DNA, the CDR3 is TGCGCCAGCAGCTTCTTGGGAGAGCAGTACTTC.

The rearrangement links TRBV7-2 to TRBJ1-2; no clear D gene. Germline values: CDR1 SGHTA, CDR2 FQGNSA. The CDR3 runs to 13 residues. V was shortened by 5 bases and J by 6 bases, with 13 bases between the two germline ends. In DNA form, the CDR3 reads TGTGCCAGCAGCCTCGGAGGGAACCATGGCTACACCTTC. The encoded protein is CASSLGGNHGYTF.

The rearrangement uses TRBV16 and TRBJ1-1; D is uncertain. The V and J ends lost 0 bases and 0 bases respectively, with 2 bases between them. Germline V gene sequence: CDR1 KGHSY, CDR2 FQNENV. The CDR3 has 13 amino acids. CDR3 region: CASSQSLNTEAFF. CDR3 nucleotide sequence: TGTGCCAGCAGCCAATCACTGAACACTGAAGCTTTCTTT.

This clone was counted a few times. The chain is built from TRBV9 and TRBJ1-2; 10 bases fit TRBD1. Germline CDR1 reads SGDLS; CDR2 reads YYNGEE. The V segment lost 0 bases and the J segment 3 bases; nucleotides outside the gene matches: 2. This CDR3 contains 15 residues. The CDR3 loop reads CASSVGTGGHYGYTF. CDR3 nucleotide sequence: TGTGCCAGCAGCGTAGGGACAGGGGGGCACTATGGCTACACCTTC.

J is TRBJ1-2 and V is TRBV30; maybe TRBD1 (6 bases). The CDR3 consists of 14 residues. Germline CDR1 and CDR2: GTSNPN and SVGIG (reference sequence). V gave up 0 bases and J gave up 1 base, with 9 bases separating them. CDR3 DNA sequence: TGTGCCTGGAGTGTAACACAGGGTAACTATGGCTACACCTTC. It encodes CAWSVTQGNYGYTF.

The gene calls are TRBV6-5 and TRBJ2-2; TRBD1 matches 7 bases. The V gene's germline CDR1 is MNHEY and CDR2 SVGAGI. CDR3 length: 15 amino acids. Losses at the gene ends were 6 bases for V and 6 bases for J; bases not matched to a gene: 10. The CDR3 nucleotides are TGTGCCAGCAGGCCAGGGGGTTTTTCCGCCGGGGAGCTGTTTTTT. Protein sequence: CASRPGGFSAGELFF.

The rearrangement uses TRBV11-3 and TRBJ2-3, with 7 bases matching TRBD1. The germline CDR1 and CDR2 sequences are SGHNT and YENEEA. This CDR3 comprises 17 residues. V was pared by 6 bases and J by 3 bases, with 15 bases of the junction left unmatched. The CDR3 loop is CASSWNADGTETDTQYF. The CDR3, as DNA: TGTGCCAGCAGTTGGAACGCGGACGGGACAGAAACAGATACGCAGTATTTT.

This clone was detected only once. The chain uses TRBV2 and TRBJ1-2; D is possibly TRBD1 (6 bases). V lost 5 bases, J lost 0 bases, and 10 bases lay in between. Germline V lookup: CDR1 SNHLY, CDR2 FYNNEI. This CDR3 comprises 14 residues. CDR3 in amino acids: CASSRDTTNYGYTF. The CDR3 DNA reads TGTGCCAGCAGTCGGGACACGACTAACTATGGCTACACCTTC.

V and J are TRBV28 and TRBJ1-4, with D tentatively TRBD1 (5 bases). Germline CDR1 MDHEN, CDR2 SYDVKM. Trimming removed 4 bases at V and 8 bases at J, with 17 bases between. This CDR3 region has 15 residues. CDR3 residues: CASSSPLMTAEKLFF. The CDR3 nucleotides read TGTGCCAGCAGTTCACCGCTCATGACAGCCGAAAAACTGTTTTTT.

The V gene is TRBV7-2, the J gene TRBJ1-2; D unresolved. Germline-derived CDR1 and CDR2 are SGHTA and FQGNSA. The V gene lost 5 bases and the J gene lost 6 bases, with 19 bases spanning the gap. This CDR3 is built from 15 residues. The CDR3 protein is CASSPAVNSPDGYTF. The CDR3 DNA reads as TGTGCCAGCAGCCCCGCGGTCAATAGCCCAGATGGCTACACCTTC.

The V gene is TRBV19, the J gene TRBJ2-2; TRBD1 or TRBD2 may be the D gene (5 bases each). Trimming pared 3 bases from V and 9 bases from J, leaving 11 bases between. Germline CDR1 reads LNHDA; CDR2 reads SQIVND (reference sequence). This CDR3 spans 13 amino acids. The CDR3 sequence: CASSIGRGRELFF. The CDR3 nucleotides read TGTGCCAGTAGTATCGGCCGGGGCCGGGAGCTGTTTTTT.

The chain uses TRBV24-1 and TRBJ2-1, with D possibly TRBD2 on 6 matching bases. This CDR3 region has 11 residues. CDR1 KGHDR and CDR2 SFDVKD come from the germline V gene. Trimming removed 5 bases from V and 16 bases from J, with 14 bases in between. Here the CDR3 DNA reads TGTGCCACCAGTGTCGGACTAACCCGCTTCTTC. Protein: CATSVGLTRFF.

The V gene is TRBV6-5, the J gene TRBJ1-3; D unclear. Per the germline V gene, CDR1 is MNHEY and CDR2 is SVGAGI. This CDR3 contains 11 residues. V was shortened by 5 bases and J by 11 bases, with 10 bases between the two germline ends. DNA of the CDR3: TGTGCCAGCAGTAGACGGCCCCCCATATATTTT. It codes for CASSRRPPIYF.

The chain joins TRBV4-3 to TRBJ1-2, with D perhaps TRBD1 (5 bases). The CDR3 has 15 residues. Germline values: CDR1 LGHNA, CDR2 YSLEER. With 0 bases removed from V and 4 bases from J, the gap between germline ends came to 12 bases. The CDR3 region is CASSQDRGRTYGYTF. The DNA of the CDR3 is TGCGCCAGCAGCCAAGATCGGGGACGGACCTATGGCTACACCTTC.

This rearrangement joins TRBV5-1 to TRBJ2-3; no firm D call. This CDR3 region has 13 residues. The germline V gene encodes CDR1 SGHRS and CDR2 YFSETQ. Trimming removed 4 bases from V and 2 bases from J, with 8 bases in between. CDR3 DNA sequence: TGCGCCAGCAGCACGGGCTACACAGATACGCAGTATTTT. Its protein product is CASSTGYTDTQYF.

The V and J genes are TRBV6-1 and TRBJ1-5, with D maybe TRBD1 (5 bases). Germline V CDR1 and CDR2: MNHNS, SASEGT. The CDR3 totals 14 residues. The V and J ends lost 2 bases and 9 bases respectively, with 14 bases between them. The CDR3 DNA is TGTGCCAGCAGTGAAACTAGGGGATGGAGGCCCCAGCATTTT. Translating gives CASSETRGWRPQHF.

The chain combines TRBV5-5 with TRBJ2-3; D unresolved. Trimming took 3 bases from V and 0 from J, leaving 14 bases between them. Per germline, CDR1 SGHKS and CDR2 YYEKEE (reference sequence). The length of the CDR3 is 16 residues. CDR3 sequence reads: CASSYQLGESTDTQYF. For the CDR3, the DNA is TGTGCCAGCAGCTATCAACTTGGGGAAAGCACAGATACGCAGTATTTT.

The rearrangement links TRBV7-3 to TRBJ2-7; 9 nucleotides match TRBD2. Germline-derived CDR1 and CDR2 are SGHTA and FQGTGA. The CDR3 loop spans 16 amino acids. The trim removed 5 bases at V and 0 bases at J, leaving 8 bases unmatched. The CDR3 nucleotides read TGTGCCAGCAGCAACTCTAGCGGGATAAGCTCCTACGAGCAGTACGTC. Protein: CASSNSSGISSYEQYV.

The chain couples TRBV5-1 to TRBJ2-1; TRBD2 might be the D (6 bases). The V gene's germline CDR1 is SGHRS and CDR2 YFSETQ. The CDR3 runs 14 residues. V was cut by 3 bases and J by 7 bases, with 14 bases left in between. CDR3 bases: TGCGCCAGCAGCTACTCGGGACTGATTAATGAGCAGTTCTTC. Its protein is CASSYSGLINEQFF.

This rearrangement joins TRBV2 to TRBJ2-7, with 9 bases fitting TRBD1. The germline V gene encodes CDR1 SNHLY and CDR2 FYNNEI. The CDR3 runs to 13 residues. Germline trimming cut 6 bases from V and 9 bases from J; bases unmatched to any gene: 9. The CDR3 bases are TGTGCCAGCAGGGAGGAGGACAGGGGAAGGCAGTACTTC. Its protein product is CASREEDRGRQYF.

The chain carries TRBV7-2 and TRBJ1-2; possibly TRBD1 for D (5 bases). V was cut by 2 bases and J by 7 bases, with 17 bases left in between. Germline V gene data show CDR1 as SGHTA and CDR2 as FQGNSA. CDR3 length: 15 residues. CDR3 coding DNA: TGTGCCAGCAGCTTAAAGGGAGGGGCCTACGGTGGCTACACCTTC. It codes for CASSLKGGAYGGYTF.

This clone was picked up one time. The gene calls are TRBV19 and TRBJ2-2; 12 positions match TRBD2. V shed 5 bases, J shed 5 bases, and the junction held 3 bases outside the gene matches. The CDR3 contains 15 residues. Germline V gives CDR1 LNHDA, CDR2 SQIVND (reference sequence). The CDR3 nucleotides are TGTGCCAGTAGTCAGCTAGCGGGGGGGACCGGGGAGCTGTTTTTT. It codes for CASSQLAGGTGELFF. The full variable domain, with the rest looked up from reference TRBV19 and TRBJ2-2, is DGGITQSPKYLFRKEGQNVTLSCEQNLNHDAMYWYRQDPGQGLRLIYYSQIVNDFQKGDIAEGYSVSREKKESFPLTVTSAQKNPTAFYLCASSQLAGGTGELFFGEGSRLTVL.

The chain combines TRBV11-2 with TRBJ2-5, with D hard to call. Germline CDR1 reads SGHAT; CDR2 reads FQNNGV. V shed 1 base and J shed 0 bases, with 9 bases lying between them. This CDR3 has 15 amino acids. This CDR3 reads CASSLGFADQETQYF. CDR3 bases: TGTGCCAGCAGCTTAGGCTTTGCGGACCAAGAGACCCAGTACTTC.

By its share, this clone is large. This chain links TRBV30 with TRBJ2-7; D is perhaps TRBD1 or TRBD2 (6 bases each). The germline V gene has CDR1 GTSNPN and CDR2 SVGIG (reference sequence). V dropped 6 bases and J dropped 0 bases, with 15 bases sitting between them. There are 14 residues in the CDR3. The DNA of the CDR3 is TGTGCCTGCGATAATGCGGGACACTCCTACGAGCAGTACTTC. Translated, it gives CACDNAGHSYEQYF. Full variable domain (missing parts from reference TRBV30 and TRBJ2-7): SQTIHQWPATLVQPVGSPLSLECTVEGTSNPNLYWYRQAAGRGLQLLFYSVGIGQISSEVPQNLSASRPQDRQFILSSKKLLLSDSGFYLCACDNAGHSYEQYFGPGTRLTVT.

The rearrangement joins TRBV2 to TRBJ1-5; 8 positions agree with TRBD1. This CDR3 is 14 amino acids long. Trimming at V came to 7 bases and at J to 4 bases, leaving 6 bases not matched to a gene. Germline V gene lookup returns CDR1 SNHLY and CDR2 FYNNEI. This chain's CDR3 is CASNGQGINQPQHF. The CDR3 bases are TGTGCCAGCAACGGACAGGGTATAAATCAGCCCCAGCATTTT.

This chain joins TRBV15 and TRBJ1-1; D unresolved. V was trimmed by 1 base and J by 2 bases, leaving 11 bases between them. The CDR3 is 15 residues long. Germline CDR1 LNHNV, CDR2 YYDKDF (reference sequence). The CDR3 protein is CATSRGGIRNTEAFF. CDR3 nucleotide sequence: TGTGCCACCAGCAGAGGAGGGATCCGAAACACTGAAGCTTTCTTT.

The chain has TRBV5-1 and TRBJ2-3; D gene unclear. There are 12 residues in the CDR3. The germline gives CDR1 SGHRS, CDR2 YFSETQ. V was cut by 4 bases and J by 6 bases, with 9 bases left in between. In DNA form, the CDR3 reads TGCGCCAGCAGCCCGCCCGGGGATACGCAGTATTTT. It yields the protein CASSPPGDTQYF. The entire variable domain, with the rest obtained from reference TRBV5-1 and TRBJ2-3, is as follows: KAGVTQTPRYLIKTRGQQVTLSCSPISGHRSVSWYQQTPGQGLQFLFEYFSETQRNKGNFPGRFSGRQFSNSRSEMNVSTLELGDSALYLCASSPPGDTQYFGPGTRLTVL.

The CDR3 DNA is TGTGCCAGCAGCGTAGGGGGAGGGTACACCGGGGAGCTGTTTTTT. Encoded protein: CASSVGGGYTGELFF. The rearrangement joins TRBV9 to TRBJ2-2; 7 positions agree with TRBD2. The CDR3 loop spans 15 amino acids. Germline CDR1 and CDR2: SGDLS and YYNGEE. V shed 0 bases, J shed 3 bases, and the junction held 2 bases outside the gene matches.